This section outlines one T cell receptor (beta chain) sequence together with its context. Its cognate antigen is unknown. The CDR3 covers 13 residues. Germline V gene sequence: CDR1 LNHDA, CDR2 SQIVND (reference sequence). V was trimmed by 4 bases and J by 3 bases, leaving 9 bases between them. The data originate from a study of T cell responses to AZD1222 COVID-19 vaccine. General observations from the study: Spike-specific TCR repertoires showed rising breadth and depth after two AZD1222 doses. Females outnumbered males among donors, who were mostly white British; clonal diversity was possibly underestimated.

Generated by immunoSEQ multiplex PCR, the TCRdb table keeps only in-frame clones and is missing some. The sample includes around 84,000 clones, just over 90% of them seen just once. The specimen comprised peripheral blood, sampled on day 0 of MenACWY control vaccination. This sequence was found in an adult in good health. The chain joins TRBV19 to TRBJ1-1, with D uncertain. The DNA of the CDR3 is TGTGCCAGTAGTACGGGGTGGGACACTGAAGCTTTCTTT. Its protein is CASSTGWDTEAFF.